This TCR beta chain was found in a study of technical replicates of blood from a few donors. This CDR3 is built from 13 residues. Trimming took 5 bases from V and 4 from J, leaving 11 bases between them. Per the germline V gene, CDR1 is SGHAT and CDR2 is FQDESV (reference sequence). This table comes from immunoSEQ multiplex PCR, and its TCRdb copy is limited to in-frame clones, with some not included. Among fewer than 95,000 clones listed, around 94% were seen once. The specimen sequenced was T cells isolated from PBMCs. The sequence was obtained from a human donor in good health. The V call is TRBV11-1, the J call TRBJ1-1, with D unclear. For the CDR3, the DNA is TGTGCCAGCAGCGGTCGCTGGGCCACTGAAGCTTTCTTT. Amino acid sequence: CASSGRWATEAFF. The full variable domain, with the rest looked up from reference TRBV11-1 and TRBJ1-1, is EAEVAQSPRYKITEKSQAVAFWCDPISGHATLYWYRQILGQGPELLVQFQDESVVDDSQLPKDRFSAERLKGVDSTLKIQPAELGDSAMYLCASSGRWATEAFFGQGTRLTVV.